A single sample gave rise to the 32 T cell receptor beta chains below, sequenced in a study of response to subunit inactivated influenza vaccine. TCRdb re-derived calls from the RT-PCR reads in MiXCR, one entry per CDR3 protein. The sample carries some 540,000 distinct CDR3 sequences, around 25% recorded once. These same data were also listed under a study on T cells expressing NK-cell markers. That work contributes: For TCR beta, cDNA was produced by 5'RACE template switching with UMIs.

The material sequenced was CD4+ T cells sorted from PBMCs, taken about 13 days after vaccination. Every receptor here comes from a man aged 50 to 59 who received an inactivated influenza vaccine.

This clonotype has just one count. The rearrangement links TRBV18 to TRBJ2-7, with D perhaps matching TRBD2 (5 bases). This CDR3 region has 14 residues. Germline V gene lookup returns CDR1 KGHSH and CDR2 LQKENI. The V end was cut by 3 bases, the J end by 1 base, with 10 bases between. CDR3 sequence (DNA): TGTGCCAGCTCACCGGTAGCGATTTCCTACGAGCAGTACTTC. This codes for CASSPVAISYEQYF.

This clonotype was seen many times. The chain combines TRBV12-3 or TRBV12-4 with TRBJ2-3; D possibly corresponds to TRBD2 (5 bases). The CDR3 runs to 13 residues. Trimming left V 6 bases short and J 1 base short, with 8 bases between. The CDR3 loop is CASRSGGTDTQYF. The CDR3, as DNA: TGTGCCAGCAGGTCCGGGGGCACAGATACGCAGTATTTT.

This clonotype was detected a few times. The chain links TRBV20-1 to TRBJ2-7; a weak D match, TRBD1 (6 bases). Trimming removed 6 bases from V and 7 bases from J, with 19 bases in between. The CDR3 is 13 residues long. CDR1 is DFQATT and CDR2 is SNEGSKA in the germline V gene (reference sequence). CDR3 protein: CSAPGHRAREQYF. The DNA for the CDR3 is TGCAGTGCCCCGGGACACCGAGCTCGAGAGCAGTACTTC.

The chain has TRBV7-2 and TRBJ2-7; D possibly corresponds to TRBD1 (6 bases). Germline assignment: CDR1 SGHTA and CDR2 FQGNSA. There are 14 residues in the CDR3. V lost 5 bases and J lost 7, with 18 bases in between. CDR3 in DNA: TGTGCCAGCAGCCCCCTCACAGGGCCGAGGGAGCAGTACTTC. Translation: CASSPLTGPREQYF.

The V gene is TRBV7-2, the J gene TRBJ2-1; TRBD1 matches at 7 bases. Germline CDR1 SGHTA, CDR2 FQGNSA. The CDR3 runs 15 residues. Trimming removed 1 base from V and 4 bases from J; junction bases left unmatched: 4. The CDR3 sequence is CASSLVGRGYNEQFF. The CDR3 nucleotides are TGTGCCAGCAGCTTAGTAGGCAGGGGGTACAATGAGCAGTTCTTC.

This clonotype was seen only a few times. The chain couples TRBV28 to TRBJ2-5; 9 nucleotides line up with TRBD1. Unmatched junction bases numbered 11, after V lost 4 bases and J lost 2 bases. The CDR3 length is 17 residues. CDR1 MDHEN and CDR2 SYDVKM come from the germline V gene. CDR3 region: CASSSLPGTGRQETQYF. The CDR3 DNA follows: TGTGCCAGCAGTTCCCTCCCCGGGACAGGGAGGCAAGAGACCCAGTACTTC.

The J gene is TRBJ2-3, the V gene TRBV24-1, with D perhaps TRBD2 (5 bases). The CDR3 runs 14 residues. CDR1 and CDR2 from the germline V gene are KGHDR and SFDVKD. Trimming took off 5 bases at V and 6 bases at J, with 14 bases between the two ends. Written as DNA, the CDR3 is TGTGCCACCAGTGTCGGTCTAGCTTCGGATACGCAGTATTTT. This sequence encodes CATSVGLASDTQYF.

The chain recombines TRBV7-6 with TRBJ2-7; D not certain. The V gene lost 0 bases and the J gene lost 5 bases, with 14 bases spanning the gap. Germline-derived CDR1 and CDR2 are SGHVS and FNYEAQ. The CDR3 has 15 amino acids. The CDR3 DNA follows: TGTGCCAGCAGCTTAGCAGCCCATTCTAGGGACGAGCAGTACTTC. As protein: CASSLAAHSRDEQYF.

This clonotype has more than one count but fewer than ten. The CDR3 spells CASSQTGTGSDTQYF. The CDR3 DNA sequence: TGCGCCAGCAGCCAGACCGGGACAGGGTCCGATACGCAGTATTTT. The genes are TRBV5-1 and TRBJ2-3, with 9 positions matching TRBD1. The CDR3 consists of 15 residues. Unmatched junction bases numbered 9, after V lost 4 bases and J lost 6 bases. Germline values: CDR1 SGHRS, CDR2 YFSETQ.

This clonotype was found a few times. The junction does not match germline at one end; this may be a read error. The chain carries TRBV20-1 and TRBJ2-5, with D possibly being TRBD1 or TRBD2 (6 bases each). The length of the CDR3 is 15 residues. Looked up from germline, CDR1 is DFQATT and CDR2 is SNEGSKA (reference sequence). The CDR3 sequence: CCARDLRGGMETQYF. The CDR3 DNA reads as TGCTGTGCTAGAGATCTCAGGGGAGGAATGGAGACCCAGTACTTC.

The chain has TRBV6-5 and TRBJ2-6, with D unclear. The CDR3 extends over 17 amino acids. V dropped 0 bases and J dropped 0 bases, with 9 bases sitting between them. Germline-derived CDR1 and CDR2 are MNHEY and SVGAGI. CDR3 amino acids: CASSYSRLSSGANVLTF. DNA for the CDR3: TGTGCCAGCAGTTACTCTCGCTTATCCTCTGGGGCCAACGTCCTGACTTTC.

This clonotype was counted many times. The CDR3 loop reads CSADIGAGQETQYF. The CDR3 DNA follows: TGCAGTGCAGATATCGGGGCCGGGCAAGAGACCCAGTACTTC. V usage is TRBV20-1 and J usage is TRBJ2-5; D may be TRBD1 or TRBD2 (5 bases each). The CDR3 runs to 14 residues. V was pared by 6 bases and J by 2 bases, with 16 bases between. Germline V gene data show CDR1 as DFQATT and CDR2 as SNEGSKA (reference sequence).

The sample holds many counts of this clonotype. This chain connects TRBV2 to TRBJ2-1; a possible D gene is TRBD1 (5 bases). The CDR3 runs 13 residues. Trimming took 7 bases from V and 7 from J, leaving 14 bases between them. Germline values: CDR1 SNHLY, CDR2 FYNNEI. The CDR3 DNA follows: TGTGCCAGCACCAAAATGACAGTTAATGAGCAGTTCTTC. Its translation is CASTKMTVNEQFF. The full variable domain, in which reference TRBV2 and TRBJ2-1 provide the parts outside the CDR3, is EPEVTQTPSHQVTQMGQEVILRCVPISNHLYFYWYRQILGQKVEFLVSFYNNEISEKSEIFDDQFSVERPDGSNFTLKIRSTKLEDSAMYFCASTKMTVNEQFFGPGTRLTVL.

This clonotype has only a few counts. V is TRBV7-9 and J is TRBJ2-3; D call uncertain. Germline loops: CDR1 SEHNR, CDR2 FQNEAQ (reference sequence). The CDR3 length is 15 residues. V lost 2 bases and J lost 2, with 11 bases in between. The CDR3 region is CASSLWLGDTDTQYF. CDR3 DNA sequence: TGTGCCAGCAGCTTATGGTTGGGCGACACAGATACGCAGTATTTT.

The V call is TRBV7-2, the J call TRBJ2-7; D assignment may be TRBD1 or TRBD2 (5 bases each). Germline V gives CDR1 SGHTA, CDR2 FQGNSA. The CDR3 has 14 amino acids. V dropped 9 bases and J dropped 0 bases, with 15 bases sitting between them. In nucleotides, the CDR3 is TGTGCCAGTATGACCGGGACCTCCTCCTACGAGCAGTACTTC. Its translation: CASMTGTSSYEQYF.

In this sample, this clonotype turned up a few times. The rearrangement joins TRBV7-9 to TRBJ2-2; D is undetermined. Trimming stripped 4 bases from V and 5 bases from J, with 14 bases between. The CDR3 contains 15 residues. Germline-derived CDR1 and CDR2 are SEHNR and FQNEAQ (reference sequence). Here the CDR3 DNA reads TGTGCCAGCAGCTCGAAGGGTTCCAGAACCGGGGAGCTGTTTTTT. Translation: CASSSKGSRTGELFF.

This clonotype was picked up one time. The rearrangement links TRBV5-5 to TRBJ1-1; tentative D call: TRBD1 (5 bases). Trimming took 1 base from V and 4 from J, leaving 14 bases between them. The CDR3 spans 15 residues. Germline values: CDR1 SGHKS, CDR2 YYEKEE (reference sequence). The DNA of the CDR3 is TGTGCCAGCAGCTTGATCGGGGGGTTGGCCACTGAAGCTTTCTTT. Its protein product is CASSLIGGLATEAFF.

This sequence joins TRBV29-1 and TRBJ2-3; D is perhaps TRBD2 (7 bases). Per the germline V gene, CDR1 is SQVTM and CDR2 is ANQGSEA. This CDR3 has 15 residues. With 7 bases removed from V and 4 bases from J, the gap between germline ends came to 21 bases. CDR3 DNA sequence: TGCAGCGGCGGGATGGGGGGGCAGAGGGCAGATACGCAGTATTTT. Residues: CSGGMGGQRADTQYF.

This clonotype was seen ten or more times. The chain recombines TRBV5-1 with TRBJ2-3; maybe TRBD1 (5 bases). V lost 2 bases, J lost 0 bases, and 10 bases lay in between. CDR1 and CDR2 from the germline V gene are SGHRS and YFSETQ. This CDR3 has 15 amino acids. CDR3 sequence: CASSFGTGSTDTQYF. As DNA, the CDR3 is TGCGCCAGCAGCTTCGGAACAGGAAGCACAGATACGCAGTATTTT.

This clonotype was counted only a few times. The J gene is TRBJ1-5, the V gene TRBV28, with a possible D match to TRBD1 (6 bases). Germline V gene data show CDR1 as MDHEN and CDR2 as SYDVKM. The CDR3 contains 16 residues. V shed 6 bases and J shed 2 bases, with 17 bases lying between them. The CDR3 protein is CASSPQGIGGNQPQHF. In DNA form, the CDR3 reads TGTGCCAGCAGCCCACAGGGAATCGGAGGCAATCAGCCCCAGCATTTT.

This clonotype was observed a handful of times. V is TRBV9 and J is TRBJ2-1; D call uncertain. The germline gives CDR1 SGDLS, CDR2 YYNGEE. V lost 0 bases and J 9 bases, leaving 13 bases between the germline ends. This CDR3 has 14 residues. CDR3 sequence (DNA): TGTGCCAGCAGCGTAGCTGACGGACGCAGTGAGCAGTTCTTC. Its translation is CASSVADGRSEQFF.

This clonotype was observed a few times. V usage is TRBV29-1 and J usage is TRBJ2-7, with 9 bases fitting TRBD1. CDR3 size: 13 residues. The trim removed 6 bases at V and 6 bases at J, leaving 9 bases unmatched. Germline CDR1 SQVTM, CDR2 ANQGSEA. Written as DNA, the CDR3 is TGCAGCGTCGGACGGGACAGGGCCACCGAGCAGTACTTC. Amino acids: CSVGRDRATEQYF.

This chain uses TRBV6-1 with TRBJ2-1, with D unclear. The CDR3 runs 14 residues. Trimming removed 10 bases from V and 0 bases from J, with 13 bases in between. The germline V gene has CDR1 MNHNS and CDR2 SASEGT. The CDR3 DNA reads TGTGCCACCCGTACCGGACGCTCCTACAATGAGCAGTTCTTC. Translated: CATRTGRSYNEQFF.

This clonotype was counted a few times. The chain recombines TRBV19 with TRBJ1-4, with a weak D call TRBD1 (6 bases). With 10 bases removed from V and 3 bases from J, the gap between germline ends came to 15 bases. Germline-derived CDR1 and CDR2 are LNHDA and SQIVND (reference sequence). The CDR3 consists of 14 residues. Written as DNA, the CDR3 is TGTGCCACCCGGCAGACAGGCCCTAATGAAAAACTGTTTTTT. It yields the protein CATRQTGPNEKLFF. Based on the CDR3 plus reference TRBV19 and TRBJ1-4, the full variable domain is DGGITQSPKYLFRKEGQNVTLSCEQNLNHDAMYWYRQDPGQGLRLIYYSQIVNDFQKGDIAEGYSVSREKKESFPLTVTSAQKNPTAFYLCATRQTGPNEKLFFGSGTQLSVL.

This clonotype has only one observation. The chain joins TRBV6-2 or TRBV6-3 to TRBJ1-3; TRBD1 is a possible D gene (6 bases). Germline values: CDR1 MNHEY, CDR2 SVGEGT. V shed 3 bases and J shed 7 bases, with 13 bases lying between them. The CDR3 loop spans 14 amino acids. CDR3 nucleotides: TGTGCCAGCAGTTATACGGGGGCAAGGAACACCATATATTTT. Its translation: CASSYTGARNTIYF.

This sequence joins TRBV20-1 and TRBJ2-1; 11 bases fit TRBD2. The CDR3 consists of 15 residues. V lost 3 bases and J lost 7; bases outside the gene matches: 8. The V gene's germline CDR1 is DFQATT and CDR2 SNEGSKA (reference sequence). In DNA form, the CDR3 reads TGCAGTGCTAGTCCACTAGCGGGGGTCAGGAATGAGCAGTTCTTC. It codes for CSASPLAGVRNEQFF.

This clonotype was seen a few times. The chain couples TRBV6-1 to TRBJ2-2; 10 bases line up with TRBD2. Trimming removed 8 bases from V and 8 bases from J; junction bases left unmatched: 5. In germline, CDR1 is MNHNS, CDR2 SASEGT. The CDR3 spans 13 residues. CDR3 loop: CASARTSGGELFF. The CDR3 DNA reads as TGTGCCAGCGCTCGGACTAGCGGAGGGGAGCTGTTTTTT.

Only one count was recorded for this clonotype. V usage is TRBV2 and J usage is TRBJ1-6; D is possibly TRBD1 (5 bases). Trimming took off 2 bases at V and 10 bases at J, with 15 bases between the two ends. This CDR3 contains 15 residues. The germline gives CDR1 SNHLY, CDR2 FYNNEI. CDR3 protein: CASSEYQGAASPLHF. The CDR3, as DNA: TGTGCCAGCAGTGAATACCAGGGAGCCGCCTCACCCCTCCACTTT.

CDR3 protein: CASSHSLIEQYF. The CDR3 nucleotides are TGTGCCAGCAGCCACTCCTTAATAGAGCAGTACTTC. This chain connects TRBV4-2 to TRBJ2-7; D is undetermined. This CDR3 has 12 residues. V was pared by 3 bases and J by 7 bases, with 10 bases between. CDR1 is LGHNA, CDR2 YNFKEQ, per germline.

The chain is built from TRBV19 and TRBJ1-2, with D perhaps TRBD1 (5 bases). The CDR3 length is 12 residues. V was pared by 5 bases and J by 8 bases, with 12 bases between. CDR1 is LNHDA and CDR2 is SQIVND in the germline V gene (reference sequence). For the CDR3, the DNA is TGTGCCAGTAGTGGGACCGTGGGGGGCTACACCTTC. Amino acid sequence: CASSGTVGGYTF.

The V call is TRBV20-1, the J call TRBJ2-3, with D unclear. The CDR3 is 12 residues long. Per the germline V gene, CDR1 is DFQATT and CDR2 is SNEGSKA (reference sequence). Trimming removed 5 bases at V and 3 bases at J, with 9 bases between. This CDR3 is CSALVETDTQYF. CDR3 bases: TGCAGTGCTCTGGTCGAAACAGATACGCAGTATTTT.

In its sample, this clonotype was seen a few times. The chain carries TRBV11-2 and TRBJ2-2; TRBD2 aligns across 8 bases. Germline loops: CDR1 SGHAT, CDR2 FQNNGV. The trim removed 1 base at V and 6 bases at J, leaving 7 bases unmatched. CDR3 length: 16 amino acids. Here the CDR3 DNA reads TGTGCCAGCAGCTTAGTACCAGCGGGAGCTGCCGGGGAGCTGTTTTTT. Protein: CASSLVPAGAAGELFF. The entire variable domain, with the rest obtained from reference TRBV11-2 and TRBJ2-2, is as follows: EAGVAQSPRYKIIEKRQSVAFWCNPISGHATLYWYQQILGQGPKLLIQFQNNGVVDDSQLPKDRFSAERLKGVDSTLKIQPAKLEDSAVYLCASSLVPAGAAGELFFGEGSRLTVL.